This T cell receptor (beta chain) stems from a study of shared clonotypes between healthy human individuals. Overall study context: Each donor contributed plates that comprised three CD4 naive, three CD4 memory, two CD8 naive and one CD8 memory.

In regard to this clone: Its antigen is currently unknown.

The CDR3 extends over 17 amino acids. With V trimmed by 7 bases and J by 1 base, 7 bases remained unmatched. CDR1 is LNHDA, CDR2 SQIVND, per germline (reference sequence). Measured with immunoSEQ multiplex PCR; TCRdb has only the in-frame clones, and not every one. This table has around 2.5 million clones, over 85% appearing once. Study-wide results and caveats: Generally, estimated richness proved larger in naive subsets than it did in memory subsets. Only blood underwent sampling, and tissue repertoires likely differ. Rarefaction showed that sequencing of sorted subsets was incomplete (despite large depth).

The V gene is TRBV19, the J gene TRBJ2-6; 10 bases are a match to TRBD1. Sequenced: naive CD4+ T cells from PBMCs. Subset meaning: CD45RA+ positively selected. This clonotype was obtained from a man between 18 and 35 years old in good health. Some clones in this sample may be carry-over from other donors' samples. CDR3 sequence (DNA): TGTGCCAGTACCGCGGGGGACAGGGGATCTGGGGCCAACGTCCTGACTTTC. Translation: CASTAGDRGSGANVLTF.